The 28 T cell receptor beta chains below come from one sample, sequenced in a study of naive and memory T cell subsets. The SP2 primer and nested alpha and beta constant region primers amplified ligated cDNA in four rounds. TCRdb fed the 5' RACE reads into MiXCR, producing one record per CDR3 protein. The sample lists tens of thousands of distinct CDR3 sequences; about 7% were seen once. TCR cDNA received a 3' ligated oligonucleotide that carried a UMI. The receptors were sampled from a male donor in good health.

This clonotype was detected many times. V and J are TRBV7-8 and TRBJ2-5, with D possibly TRBD2 on 5 matching bases. There are 16 residues in the CDR3. Between the trimmed V and J ends, which lost 1 base and 3 bases, there was a span of 15 bases. In germline, CDR1 is SGHVS, CDR2 FQNEAQ. The CDR3 nucleotides read TGTGCCAGCAGCTTAGAGGGAGTAGCGTTAAAAGAGACCCAGTACTTC. It specifies CASSLEGVALKETQYF.

This rearrangement joins TRBV11-2 to TRBJ2-7; 9 bases are shared with TRBD2. CDR1 is SGHAT, CDR2 FQNNGV, per germline. V lost 4 bases and J lost 2; bases outside the gene matches: 9. CDR3 length: 16 residues. CDR3 residues: CASSYAVLAGPYEQYF. In DNA, the CDR3 is TGTGCCAGCAGCTACGCGGTCCTAGCGGGGCCCTACGAGCAGTACTTC.

This clonotype was counted between two and nine times. The chain is built from TRBV6-5 and TRBJ2-1; a weak D match, TRBD2 (6 bases). In germline, CDR1 is MNHEY, CDR2 SVGAGI. V was clipped by 8 bases and J by 7 bases, with 15 bases between them. This CDR3 comprises 13 residues. The CDR3 DNA reads TGTGCCAGCCGGGGGACGATGGAGAATGAGCAGTTCTTC. This encodes CASRGTMENEQFF.

This clonotype appeared many times. This rearrangement joins TRBV5-6 to TRBJ2-4, with 10 bases identical to TRBD1. The germline CDR1 and CDR2 sequences are SGHDT and YYEEEE. J was trimmed by 6 bases and V by 3 bases; bases with no gene match: 3. CDR3 length: 14 amino acids. CDR3 nucleotide sequence: TGTGCCAGCAGCTCCGGGACAGGGGTAAACATTCAGTACTTC. Translation gives CASSSGTGVNIQYF.

This clonotype was picked up a small number of times. The genes are TRBV5-6 and TRBJ2-1; 8 bases match TRBD1. V lost 5 bases to trimming and J lost 6 bases; unmatched junction nucleotides: 13. Germline V gene sequence: CDR1 SGHDT, CDR2 YYEEEE. The CDR3 is 16 residues long. The CDR3 reads CASRFFGGQGSNEQFF. CDR3 DNA sequence: TGTGCCAGCAGGTTCTTCGGAGGACAGGGATCCAATGAGCAGTTCTTC. Using reference TRBV5-6 and TRBJ2-1 for the parts outside the CDR3, the full variable domain is DAGVTQSPTHLIKTRGQQVTLRCSPKSGHDTVSWYQQALGQGPQFIFQYYEEEERQRGNFPDRFSGHQFPNYSSELNVNALLLGDSALYLCASRFFGGQGSNEQFFGPGTRLTVL.

This clonotype was detected a few times. The chain links TRBV20-1 to TRBJ2-1; 9 nucleotides align to TRBD2. Germline CDR1 and CDR2: DFQATT and SNEGSKA (reference sequence). The CDR3 runs 15 residues. V shed 5 bases and J 3 bases; nucleotides not matched to a gene: 8. The CDR3 DNA is TGCAGTGCTCGCCGACTAGCGGAGGACTACAATGAGCAGTTCTTC. This gives the protein CSARRLAEDYNEQFF.

The table lists this clonotype with a few counts. The chain combines TRBV14 with TRBJ1-1, with D perhaps TRBD1 (6 bases). Germline-derived CDR1 and CDR2 are SGHDN and FVKESK. V lost 3 bases, J lost 0 bases, and 23 bases lay in between. The CDR3 spans 19 residues. CDR3: CASSHTPNRYGGMNTEAFF. In DNA, the CDR3 is TGTGCCAGCAGCCACACACCTAACAGGTACGGGGGCATGAACACTGAAGCTTTCTTT. Using reference TRBV14 and TRBJ1-1 for the parts outside the CDR3, the full variable domain is EAGVTQFPSHSVIEKGQTVTLRCDPISGHDNLYWYRRVMGKEIKFLLHFVKESKQDESGMPNNRFLAERTGGTYSTLKVQPAELEDSGVYFCASSHTPNRYGGMNTEAFFGQGTRLTVV.

This clonotype was seen repeatedly, ten times or more. The J gene is TRBJ2-2, the V gene TRBV29-1, with 9 bases identical to TRBD2. V lost 4 bases to trimming and J lost 2 bases; unmatched junction nucleotides: 8. CDR3 size: 16 residues. Germline lookup yields CDR1 SQVTM and CDR2 ANQGSEA. As DNA, the CDR3 is TGCAGCGTTGTCTACTATAGCGGGAGTAACACCGGGGAGCTGTTTTTT. Translating it yields CSVVYYSGSNTGELFF.

The sample holds many counts of this clonotype. The J gene is TRBJ2-3, the V gene TRBV27, with TRBD1 matching 11 bases. After removal of 1 base from V and 4 bases from J, the junction contained 7 bases not matched to a gene. Germline CDR1 is MNHEY and CDR2 is SMNVEV (reference sequence). The CDR3 consists of 17 residues. The CDR3 sequence: CASSLFGGTGGADTQYF. DNA for the CDR3: TGTGCCAGCAGTTTATTTGGAGGGACAGGGGGGGCAGATACGCAGTATTTT.

The chain couples TRBV19 to TRBJ1-5; D gene uncertain. The CDR3 has 17 amino acids. V lost 6 bases and J 4 bases, leaving 22 bases between the germline ends. Germline values: CDR1 LNHDA, CDR2 SQIVND (reference sequence). The DNA for the CDR3 is TGTGCCAGTAGCGTTACTTCTTACCGGCAGCTGAATCAGCCCCAGCATTTT. It encodes CASSVTSYRQLNQPQHF.

This clonotype has a count of ten or more. The chain joins TRBV12-3 or TRBV12-4 to TRBJ2-6; D not resolved. This CDR3 has 15 residues. The V and J ends lost 2 bases and 2 bases respectively, with 7 bases between them. Here the CDR3 DNA reads TGTGCCAGCAGTTTATTGGGAACTGGGGCCAACGTCCTGACTTTC. The encoded protein is CASSLLGTGANVLTF.

This clonotype was counted between two and nine times. The chain recombines TRBV3-1 with TRBJ1-1; D gene unclear. Trimming shortened V by 6 bases and J by 5 bases, and 10 bases separated the two germline ends. The germline gives CDR1 LGHDT, CDR2 YNNKEL (reference sequence). CDR3 length: 12 amino acids. This CDR3 reads CASSRTDTEAFF. The CDR3, as DNA: TGTGCCAGCAGTCGAACAGATACTGAAGCTTTCTTT.

In this sample, this clonotype turned up once. This CDR3 is CASITLALGDEQYF. DNA for the CDR3: TGTGCCAGCATCACACTAGCGCTTGGGGACGAGCAGTACTTC. The chain employs TRBV6-5 and TRBJ2-7, with 7 bases lining up with TRBD2. The V gene's germline CDR1 is MNHEY and CDR2 SVGAGI. The trim removed 7 bases at V and 5 bases at J, leaving 11 bases unmatched. This CDR3 has 14 amino acids.

The genes are TRBV19 and TRBJ2-7; 7 bases align to TRBD1. The CDR3 loop spans 14 amino acids. V was clipped by 3 bases and J by 4 bases; unmatched bases: 6. Germline loops: CDR1 LNHDA, CDR2 SQIVND (reference sequence). The CDR3 nucleotides are TGTGCCAGTAGTATCGGACAGACAGGGTACGAGCAGTACTTC. Its translation is CASSIGQTGYEQYF.

V is TRBV6-5 and J is TRBJ2-2; D unclear. The V gene lost 6 bases and the J gene lost 2 bases, with 10 bases spanning the gap. This CDR3 spans 14 amino acids. In germline, CDR1 is MNHEY, CDR2 SVGAGI. DNA for the CDR3: TGTGCCAGCAGGCCGATGCCTAACACCGGGGAGCTGTTTTTT. It translates to CASRPMPNTGELFF.

The rearrangement joins TRBV6-6 to TRBJ2-2, with D uncertain. The CDR3 has 15 amino acids. Germline V CDR1 and CDR2: MNHNY, SVGAGI (reference sequence). V was shortened by 6 bases and J by 2 bases, with 13 bases between the two germline ends. In nucleotides, the CDR3 is TGTGCCAGCAGCCCCCCTGGGGATAACACCGGGGAGCTGTTTTTT. Encoded protein: CASSPPGDNTGELFF.

The V and J genes are TRBV3-1 and TRBJ1-2; D unclear. Trimming took off 4 bases at V and 2 bases at J, with 8 bases between the two ends. CDR3 length equals 13 residues. Germline CDR1 reads LGHDT; CDR2 reads YNNKEL (reference sequence). Written as DNA, the CDR3 is TGTGCCAGCAGCCCCACGACAAACTATGGCTACACCTTC. Its protein product is CASSPTTNYGYTF.

Many counts were recorded for this clonotype. V and J are TRBV7-2 and TRBJ2-2, with D possibly being TRBD2 (5 bases). This CDR3 has 14 residues. Per the germline V gene, CDR1 is SGHTA and CDR2 is FQGNSA. Deletions cut 1 base from V and 3 bases from J, with 6 bases between. In DNA, the CDR3 is TGTGCCAGCAGCTTAGGAGGGTACACCGGGGAGCTGTTTTTT. Residues: CASSLGGYTGELFF.

This clonotype was counted only a few times. The chain recombines TRBV14 with TRBJ2-1, with 12 bases matching TRBD2. Germline V lookup: CDR1 SGHDN, CDR2 FVKESK. The length of the CDR3 is 17 residues. With V trimmed by 10 bases and J by 5 bases, 15 bases remained unmatched. CDR3 DNA sequence: TGTGCCACCGGACTAGCGGGGTCGGAACACTTTAACAATGAGCAGTTCTTC. It codes for CATGLAGSEHFNNEQFF. Full variable domain (remainder filled in from reference TRBV14 and TRBJ2-1): EAGVTQFPSHSVIEKGQTVTLRCDPISGHDNLYWYRRVMGKEIKFLLHFVKESKQDESGMPNNRFLAERTGGTYSTLKVQPAELEDSGVYFCATGLAGSEHFNNEQFFGPGTRLTVL.

This clonotype was observed a handful of times. This chain joins TRBV18 and TRBJ2-7, with D perhaps TRBD1 or TRBD2 (5 bases each). The length of the CDR3 is 14 residues. Germline V CDR1 and CDR2: KGHSH, LQKENI. Trimming left V 1 base short and J 2 bases short, with 9 bases between. CDR3 in DNA: TGTGCCAGCTCACCACAGGGGAGTGCCTACGAGCAGTACTTC. It yields the protein CASSPQGSAYEQYF.

This clonotype came up many times. V usage is TRBV20-1 and J usage is TRBJ1-1; 9 bases line up with TRBD1. CDR3 length equals 13 residues. The V gene end was trimmed by 7 bases and the J gene end by 5 bases; junction bases not matched to a gene: 8. CDR1 is DFQATT, CDR2 SNEGSKA, per germline (reference sequence). The CDR3 region is CSGGQGRWTEAFF. The CDR3 DNA reads as TGCAGTGGCGGACAGGGGAGGTGGACTGAAGCTTTCTTT.

The chain recombines TRBV7-6 with TRBJ2-3, with 8 bases fitting TRBD2. CDR3 length: 15 amino acids. V was clipped by 0 bases and J by 4 bases; unmatched bases: 3. Germline CDR1 and CDR2: SGHVS and FNYEAQ. The CDR3 DNA reads as TGTGCCAGCAGCTTAGCCGGGACTAGGGCAGATACGCAGTATTTT. Its translation: CASSLAGTRADTQYF.

This clonotype was counted at least ten times. The J gene is TRBJ2-3, the V gene TRBV9; D call uncertain. CDR3 length: 13 amino acids. Germline V lookup: CDR1 SGDLS, CDR2 YYNGEE. V was cut by 3 bases and J by 2 bases, with 7 bases left in between. The CDR3 reads CASSAFLTDTQYF. The CDR3 nucleotides are TGTGCCAGCAGCGCCTTCCTCACAGATACGCAGTATTTT.

The chain is built from TRBV14 and TRBJ2-1, with 7 bases matching TRBD1. The CDR3 sequence is 13 residues long. The ends lost 4 bases at V and 9 bases at J; junction bases unmatched: 6. Germline loops: CDR1 SGHDN, CDR2 FVKESK. Here the CDR3 DNA reads TGTGCCAGCAGCCTCTGGACAGGTCTTGAGCAGTTCTTC. Its protein is CASSLWTGLEQFF.

This clonotype was found a few times. The J gene is TRBJ2-1, the V gene TRBV5-4; 7 nucleotides align to TRBD2. Germline-derived CDR1 and CDR2 are SGHNT and YYREEE (reference sequence). The V gene end was trimmed by 4 bases and the J gene end by 1 base; junction bases not matched to a gene: 8. The CDR3 totals 16 residues. The CDR3 sequence: CASSVDGGKSYNEQFF. CDR3 DNA sequence: TGTGCCAGCAGCGTGGACGGGGGGAAGTCCTACAATGAGCAGTTCTTC.

The CDR3 reads CASSFQPGREKLFF. DNA of the CDR3: TGTGCCAGCAGCTTTCAACCAGGGCGCGAAAAACTGTTTTTT. The chain joins TRBV5-6 to TRBJ1-4, with D perhaps matching TRBD1 (5 bases). This CDR3 contains 14 residues. Trimming removed 2 bases from V and 8 bases from J, with 13 bases in between. Germline V lookup: CDR1 SGHDT, CDR2 YYEEEE.

This clonotype showed up many times. V and J are TRBV5-1 and TRBJ1-1; unclear D gene. CDR3 length: 16 amino acids. Trimming left V 4 bases short and J 0 bases short, with 16 bases between. The germline gives CDR1 SGHRS, CDR2 YFSETQ. CDR3 DNA sequence: TGCGCCAGCAGCCCAGCTCGTGGAGAGTTGAACACTGAAGCTTTCTTT. Its protein product is CASSPARGELNTEAFF.

The rearrangement links TRBV5-1 to TRBJ2-3; D is uncertain. Germline CDR1 SGHRS, CDR2 YFSETQ. The CDR3 runs 12 residues. Trimming removed 4 bases from V and 2 bases from J, with 5 bases in between. The CDR3 nucleotides read TGCGCCAGCAGCGGCGCCACAGATACGCAGTATTTT. Translating it yields CASSGATDTQYF.